A single sample is the source of the 23 T cell receptor beta chains below, sequenced in a study of T cells in women clearing cervical HPV infection. Assay used: immunoSEQ multiplex PCR; TCRdb lists only in-frame clones, some missing. The sample table sets out about 22,000 clones. The source material was blood buffy coat. These receptors came from a woman aged 18-69 years with a cervical HPV16 infection that either progressed to CIN3+ or cleared (not recorded which).

Of note for this clone: Sequencing ends 3 residues short of the CDR3 end; the germline J gene provides the rest. The rearrangement uses TRBV7-2 and TRBJ1-2, with D unclear. Germline CDR1 SGHTA, CDR2 FQGNSA. Trimming removed 2 bases from V and 4 bases from J, with 2 bases in between. The CDR3 loop spans 11 amino acids. The CDR3 bases that were read are TGTGCCAGCAGCTTACTCTATGGC. Translation: CASSLLYG. The entire CDR3 is CASSLLYGYTF.

A word on this clone: The read falls 3 residues short of the CDR3 end, and the missing part is taken from the germline J gene. The rearrangement joins TRBV28 to TRBJ1-5, with a tentative D call TRBD1 (5 bases). CDR3 length: 14 residues. Germline assignment: CDR1 MDHEN and CDR2 SYDVKM. V was clipped by 8 bases and J by 4 bases, with 15 bases between them. The CDR3 here is CASYASGYNQPQHF. The covered CDR3 bases are TGTGCCAGCTATGCCTCAGGGTATAATCAGCCC.

Concerning this clone: The sequenced fragment ends 3 residues before the CDR3 boundary, so the rest is inferred from the germline J gene. V gene TRBV5-6 combines with J gene TRBJ2-7; D gene ambiguous. The germline V gene has CDR1 SGHDT and CDR2 YYEEEE. CDR3 size: 13 residues. With 1 base removed from V and 4 bases from J, the gap between germline ends came to 9 bases. CDR3 DNA, as far as it was read: TGTGCCAGCAGCTTGTCTTTAAATTACGAG. This encodes CASSLSLNYE. Given in full, the CDR3 is CASSLSLNYEQYF.

As for this clone: The CDR3 is cut off 3 residues early in the read; its end comes from the germline J gene. The chain employs TRBV29-1 and TRBJ2-2; D is unresolved. The germline CDR1 and CDR2 sequences are SQVTM and ANQGSEA. V gave up 0 bases and J gave up 1 base, with 9 bases separating them. This CDR3 has 15 residues. CDR3 DNA (partial): TGCAGCGTTGAAGATCCCTCAGAGAACACCGGGGAG. Amino acid sequence: CSVEDPSENTGE. The complete CDR3 protein is CSVEDPSENTGELFF.

A word on this clone: The CDR3 is cut off 3 residues early in the read; its end comes from the germline J gene. This chain joins TRBV7-9 and TRBJ2-7; the D gene is possibly TRBD1 (7 bases). V was trimmed by 5 bases and J by 5 bases, leaving 19 bases between them. Germline V gene lookup returns CDR1 SEHNR and CDR2 FQNEAQ (reference sequence). This CDR3 spans 15 amino acids. CDR3 sequence reads: CASSKMSRGDDEQYF. Partial CDR3 DNA: TGTGCCAGCAGCAAAATGTCCAGGGGGGATGACGAG.

Remarks on this clone: The read gets to within 3 residues of the CDR3 end, and the germline J gene fills in the rest. This rearrangement joins TRBV7-8 to TRBJ1-1, with D possibly matching TRBD1 (6 bases). Germline CDR1 and CDR2: SGHVS and FQNEAQ. This CDR3 is 13 amino acids long. Trimming stripped 5 bases from V and 6 bases from J, with 13 bases between. Partial CDR3 DNA: TGTGCCAGCAGCCGTATAGGGGGGGCTGAA. Protein product: CASSRIGGAE. The CDR3 in its entirety is CASSRIGGAEAFF.

Concerning this clone: The read halts 3 residues ahead of the CDR3 end, with the missing end drawn from the germline J gene. V gene TRBV6-2 or TRBV6-3 combines with J gene TRBJ1-2, with no clear D. V was clipped by 2 bases and J by 1 base, with 8 bases between them. The CDR3 spans 14 residues. Looked up from germline, CDR1 is MNHEY and CDR2 is SVGEGT. The CDR3 sequence is CASSYRPGNYGYTF. The CDR3 bases that were read are TGTGCCAGCAGTTACCGGCCAGGTAACTATGGC.

About this clone: The read falls 3 residues short of the CDR3 end, and the missing part is taken from the germline J gene. J is TRBJ1-2 and V is TRBV19, with 9 positions matching TRBD1. This CDR3 is 13 amino acids long. Germline CDR1 is LNHDA and CDR2 is SQIVND (reference sequence). Partial CDR3 DNA: TGTGCCAGTAGTCAGGGACAGGGTTCGAGC. Its protein is CASSQGQGSS. The entire CDR3 sequence reads CASSQGQGSSYTF.

CDR3 loop: CASRTGGVGIDEQFF. CDR3 DNA (partial): TGTGCCAGCAGAACAGGGGGCGTAGGTATTGATGAG. The chain employs TRBV12-3 or TRBV12-4 and TRBJ2-1; 9 bases align to TRBD1. The read is 3 residues too short to cover the CDR3 end, so that end is filled in from the germline J gene. The CDR3 covers 15 residues. The ends lost 6 bases at V and 8 bases at J; junction bases unmatched: 11.

With regard to this clone: The sequenced fragment ends 3 residues before the CDR3 boundary, so the rest is inferred from the germline J gene. The chain employs TRBV5-6 and TRBJ1-1, with unresolved D. CDR3 length: 15 residues. The V gene lost 3 bases and the J gene lost 1 base, with 13 bases spanning the gap. In germline, CDR1 is SGHDT, CDR2 YYEEEE. The CDR3 sequence is CASSSVRRANTEAFF. Incomplete CDR3 DNA: TGTGCCAGCAGCTCAGTACGGAGGGCGAACACTGAA.

As for this clone: The read is 3 residues too short to cover the CDR3 end, so that end is filled in from the germline J gene. This rearrangement joins TRBV20-1 to TRBJ1-6; the match to TRBD1 covers 9 bases. The ends lost 0 bases at V and 10 bases at J; junction bases unmatched: 10. The CDR3 runs 16 residues. Germline lookup yields CDR1 DFQATT and CDR2 SNEGSKA (reference sequence). The CDR3 reads CSARDSGTGRGSPLHF. The CDR3 bases that were read are TGCAGTGCTAGAGATTCCGGGACAGGGAGAGGGTCACCC.

About this clone: Read data end 3 residues before the CDR3 end; the end is taken from the germline J gene. This chain links TRBV19 with TRBJ1-6, with TRBD1 identical over 10 bases. The CDR3 extends over 15 amino acids. Germline-derived CDR1 and CDR2 are LNHDA and SQIVND (reference sequence). Unmatched junction bases numbered 4, after V lost 5 bases and J lost 6 bases. The CDR3 loop is CASSFRDRGNSPLHF. CDR3 DNA, as far as it was read: TGTGCCAGTAGTTTCCGGGACAGGGGTAATTCACCC.

In regard to this clone: The read gets to within 3 residues of the CDR3 end, and the germline J gene fills in the rest. The J gene is TRBJ2-3, the V gene TRBV7-2, with D maybe TRBD1 (6 bases). The CDR3 covers 16 residues. The germline gives CDR1 SGHTA, CDR2 FQGNSA. V was clipped by 0 bases and J by 2 bases, with 12 bases between them. The CDR3 sequence is CASSLAGGRNTDTQYF. Incomplete CDR3 DNA: TGTGCCAGCAGCTTAGCAGGGGGACGGAACACAGATACG. The variable domain in full, completed from reference TRBV7-2 and TRBJ2-3, reads GAGVSQSPSNKVTEKGKDVELRCDPISGHTALYWYRQSLGQGLEFLIYFQGNSAPDKSGLPSDRFSAERTGGSVSTLTIQRTQQEDSAVYLCASSLAGGRNTDTQYFGPGTRLTVL.

With regard to this clone: With the read ending 3 residues before the CDR3 end, the germline J gene is used to fill in that end. The V and J genes are TRBV6-1 and TRBJ2-1, with 7 bases aligning to TRBD1. CDR3 length: 15 residues. The V gene end was trimmed by 4 bases and the J gene end by 5 bases; junction bases not matched to a gene: 8. Germline CDR1 reads MNHNS; CDR2 reads SASEGT. The CDR3 spells CASSVDREGDNEQFF. Incomplete CDR3 DNA: TGTGCCAGCAGTGTCGACAGGGAAGGCGACAATGAG.

In regard to this clone: The DNA ends 3 residues before the CDR3 does, and the rest of the CDR3 is filled in from the germline J gene. The V gene is TRBV20-1, the J gene TRBJ1-1; no firm D call. This CDR3 is built from 11 residues. The germline V gene has CDR1 DFQATT and CDR2 SNEGSKA (reference sequence). Trimming took 5 bases from V and 4 from J, leaving 8 bases between them. The DNA read from the CDR3 is TGCAGTGCTCTCGGGGTCACTGAA. Its protein is CSALGVTE. The entire CDR3 is CSALGVTEAFF.

As regards this clone: The DNA ends 3 residues before the CDR3 does, and the rest of the CDR3 is filled in from the germline J gene. The V and J genes are TRBV20-1 and TRBJ2-3; weak D call: TRBD2 (5 bases). The V gene lost 0 bases and the J gene lost 2 bases, with 18 bases spanning the gap. Germline CDR1 DFQATT, CDR2 SNEGSKA (reference sequence). The CDR3 has 17 residues. CDR3 loop: CSARDPFGLKFTDTQYF. Partial CDR3 DNA: TGCAGTGCTAGAGACCCCTTTGGACTGAAATTCACAGATACG.

A word on this clone: The read halts 3 residues ahead of the CDR3 end, with the missing end drawn from the germline J gene. The rearrangement uses TRBV28 and TRBJ1-2; unclear D gene. Trimming took off 4 bases at V and 5 bases at J, with 11 bases between the two ends. The CDR3 covers 13 residues. Germline CDR1 reads MDHEN; CDR2 reads SYDVKM. The DNA read from the CDR3 is TGTGCCAGCAGTTGGTTACAGAGATATGGC. Translated: CASSWLQRYG. The CDR3, in full, reads CASSWLQRYGYTF.

Remarks on this clone: Mismatch with germline at one junction end may stem from a read error. The read terminates 3 residues ahead of where the CDR3 ends, so the germline J gene completes it. The gene calls are TRBV6-1 and TRBJ1-1, with D uncertain. The length of the CDR3 is 13 residues. Germline V CDR1 and CDR2: MNHNS, SASEGT. The part of the CDR3 DNA that was read is TGTGCCAGTAGTGAAGTCGGGAACACTGAA. Protein sequence: CASSEVGNTE. The whole CDR3 is CASSEVGNTEAFF.

With respect to this clone: The read gets to within 3 residues of the CDR3 end, and the germline J gene fills in the rest. The chain links TRBV5-1 to TRBJ1-2; 7 positions agree with TRBD1. Trimming at V came to 1 base and at J to 7 bases, leaving 7 bases not matched to a gene. CDR3 length: 14 amino acids. CDR1 and CDR2 (germline): SGHRS, YFSETQ. The covered CDR3 bases are TGCGCCAGCAGCTTGTTGCAGGGGGAGGCTGGC. Protein: CASSLLQGEAG. The complete CDR3 sequence is CASSLLQGEAGYTF.

Notes on this clone: The CDR3 end is not reached by the read, which stops 3 residues before it; the germline J gene fills it in. J is TRBJ2-1 and V is TRBV20-1; 9 bases agree with TRBD1. Germline CDR1 reads DFQATT; CDR2 reads SNEGSKA (reference sequence). The CDR3 totals 15 residues. With V trimmed by 6 bases and J by 8 bases, 14 bases remained unmatched. This chain's CDR3 is CSAPGQGNLNYEQFF. CDR3 DNA (partial): TGCAGTGCCCCGGGACAGGGTAACCTTAACTATGAG.

A word on this clone: The read comes to an end 3 residues before the CDR3 does, leaving the germline J gene to fill in the end. The rearrangement uses TRBV20-1 and TRBJ2-1; D possibly corresponds to TRBD1 (5 bases). The CDR3 has 16 residues. CDR1 and CDR2 from the germline V gene are DFQATT and SNEGSKA (reference sequence). V was shortened by 1 base and J by 3 bases, with 16 bases between the two germline ends. Here the CDR3 reads CSARGDSHIGYNEQFF. The sequenced part of the CDR3 DNA is TGCAGTGCTAGAGGAGACAGCCACATCGGCTACAATGAG.

To note about this clone: The read is 3 residues too short to cover the CDR3 end, so that end is filled in from the germline J gene. V gene TRBV19 combines with J gene TRBJ1-3; TRBD1 is a possible D gene (6 bases). The germline V gene has CDR1 LNHDA and CDR2 SQIVND (reference sequence). V was shortened by 6 bases and J by 3 bases, with 9 bases between the two germline ends. This CDR3 region has 13 residues. CDR3 residues: CASRETGGNTIYF. Incomplete CDR3 DNA: TGTGCCAGTAGAGAGACAGGTGGAAACACC.

Of note for this clone: Read coverage stops 3 residues before the CDR3 terminus; the germline J gene supplies the remainder. This chain joins TRBV7-2 and TRBJ2-1, with 8 bases lining up with TRBD2. The CDR3 spans 15 residues. Germline CDR1 and CDR2: SGHTA and FQGNSA. Trimming cost V 7 bases and J 8 bases; bases outside gene matches: 13. The CDR3 is CASTKSGSYKDEQFF. CDR3 DNA (partial): TGTGCCAGCACAAAGAGCGGGAGTTATAAGGATGAG. The whole variable domain, remainder taken from reference TRBV7-2 and TRBJ2-1, is GAGVSQSPSNKVTEKGKDVELRCDPISGHTALYWYRQSLGQGLEFLIYFQGNSAPDKSGLPSDRFSAERTGGSVSTLTIQRTQQEDSAVYLCASTKSGSYKDEQFFGPGTRLTVL.